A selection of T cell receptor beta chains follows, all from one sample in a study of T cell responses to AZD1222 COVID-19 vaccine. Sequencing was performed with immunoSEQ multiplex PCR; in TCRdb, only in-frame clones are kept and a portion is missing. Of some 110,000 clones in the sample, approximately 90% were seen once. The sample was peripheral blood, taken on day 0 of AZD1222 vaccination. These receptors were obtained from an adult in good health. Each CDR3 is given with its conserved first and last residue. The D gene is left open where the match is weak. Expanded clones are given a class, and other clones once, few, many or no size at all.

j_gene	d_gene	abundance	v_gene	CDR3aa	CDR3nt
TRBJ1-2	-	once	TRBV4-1	CASSQVMTPNYGYTF	TGCGCCAGCAGCCAAGTTATGACGCCGAACTATGGCTACACCTTC
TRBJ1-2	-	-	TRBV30	CAWSGTLMPHYGYTF	TGTGCCTGGAGTGGGACACTCATGCCTCACTATGGCTACACCTTC
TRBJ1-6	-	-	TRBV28	CASSTRRINSPLHF	TGTGCCAGCAGTACCCGCAGGATTAATTCACCCCTCCACTTT
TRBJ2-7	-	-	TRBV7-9	CASSETRSGGKQYF	TGTGCCAGCAGCGAAACGAGGTCCGGGGGTAAGCAGTACTTC
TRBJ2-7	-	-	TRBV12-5	CASGLGVGVEYEQYF	TGTGCTAGTGGTTTGGGGGTAGGGGTAGAGTACGAGCAGTACTTC
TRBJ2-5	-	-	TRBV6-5	CASSWTGGTQYF	TGTGCCAGCAGTTGGACGGGGGGCACCCAGTACTTC
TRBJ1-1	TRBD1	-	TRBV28	CASSSTGQGGTEAFF	TGTGCCAGCAGTTCTACGGGACAGGGGGGCACTGAAGCTTTCTTT
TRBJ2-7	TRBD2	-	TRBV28	CASSLISGGLTYEQYF	TGTGCCAGCAGTTTAATCAGCGGGGGGCTAACCTACGAGCAGTACTTC
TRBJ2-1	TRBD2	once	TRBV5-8	CASSTLAGAFNEQFF	TGTGCCAGCAGTACTCTAGCGGGAGCGTTCAATGAGCAGTTCTTC
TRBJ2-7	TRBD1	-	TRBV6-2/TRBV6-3	CASSPTGGVTYEQYF	TGTGCCAGCAGTCCGACAGGGGGAGTAACCTACGAGCAGTACTTC
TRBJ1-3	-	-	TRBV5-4	CASSLGVSVEDVYF	TGTGCCAGCAGCTTGGGAGTTAGCGTGGAAGACGTATATTTT
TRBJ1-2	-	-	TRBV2	CASKGVGYGYTF	TGTGCCAGCAAGGGGGTGGGCTATGGCTACACCTTC
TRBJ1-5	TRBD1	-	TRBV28	CASSFGQGYSNQPQHF	TGTGCCAGCAGTTTTGGACAGGGGTATAGCAATCAGCCCCAGCATTTT
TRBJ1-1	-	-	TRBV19	CASSIGQLNTEAFF	TGTGCCAGTAGTATTGGGCAGCTGAACACTGAAGCTTTCTTT
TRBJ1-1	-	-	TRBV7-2	CATPHRAAVEAFF	TGTGCCACCCCTCACAGGGCCGCCGTTGAAGCTTTCTTT
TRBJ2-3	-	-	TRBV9	CASSSRGTDTQYF	TGTGCCAGCAGCTCGAGGGGCACAGATACGCAGTATTTT
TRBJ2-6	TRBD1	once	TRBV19	CASSTLDRTRPGANVLTF	TGTGCCAGTAGTACCCTGGACAGGACCCGGCCTGGGGCCAACGTCCTGACTTTC
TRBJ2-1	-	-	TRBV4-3	CASSLVLHSYNEQFF	TGCGCCAGCAGCCTCGTACTACACTCCTACAATGAGCAGTTCTTC
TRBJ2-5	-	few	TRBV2	CASSLGGQGETQYF	TGTGCCAGCAGCCTCGGTGGGCAGGGTGAGACCCAGTACTTC
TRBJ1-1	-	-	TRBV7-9	CASSFSGALNTEAFF	TGTGCCAGCAGCTTCTCAGGGGCCCTGAACACTGAAGCTTTCTTT
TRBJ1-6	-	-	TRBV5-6	CASGLGGSYNSPLHF	TGTGCCAGCGGACTCGGGGGGTCCTATAATTCACCCCTCCACTTT
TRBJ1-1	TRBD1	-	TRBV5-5	CASSSGTGQTEAFF	TGTGCCAGCAGCTCCGGGACAGGGCAGACTGAAGCTTTCTTT
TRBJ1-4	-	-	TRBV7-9	CASSLGVGDEKLFF	TGTGCCAGCAGCTTAGGTGTAGGGGATGAAAAACTGTTTTTT
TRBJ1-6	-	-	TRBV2	CATAGAGSPLHF	TGTGCCACAGCGGGGGCAGGGTCACCCCTCCACTTT
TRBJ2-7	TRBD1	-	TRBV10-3	CAITGQTDYEQYF	TGTGCCATCACGGGACAGACAGACTACGAGCAGTACTTC
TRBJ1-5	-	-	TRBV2	CASSESWNQPQHF	TGTGCCAGCAGTGAGTCCTGGAATCAGCCCCAGCATTTT
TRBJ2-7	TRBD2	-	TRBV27	CASRDRLAVTYEQYF	TGTGCCAGCAGGGATCGACTAGCGGTCACCTACGAGCAGTACTTC
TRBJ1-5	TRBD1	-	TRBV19	CASSIRGTGTMLGPQHF	TGTGCCAGTAGTATTCGGGGGACAGGGACCATGTTGGGACCCCAGCATTTT
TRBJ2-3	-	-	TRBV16	CASSLTSGADTQYF	TGTGCCAGCAGCCTTACGTCAGGGGCGGATACGCAGTATTTT
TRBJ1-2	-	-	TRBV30	CAWSQAQPNYGYTF	TGTGCCTGGAGTCAGGCCCAACCGAACTATGGCTACACCTTC
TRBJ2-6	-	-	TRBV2	CASRREANVLTF	TGTGCCAGCAGGAGGGAGGCCAACGTCCTGACTTTC
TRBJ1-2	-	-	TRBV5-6	CASTYPGDGRYGYTF	TGTGCCAGCACCTACCCTGGGGACGGGCGCTATGGCTACACCTTC
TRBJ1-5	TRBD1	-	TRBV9	CASSETGGSQPQHF	TGTGCCAGCAGCGAGACAGGGGGAAGTCAGCCCCAGCATTTT
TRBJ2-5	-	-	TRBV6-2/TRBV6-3	CASSRWETQYF	TGTGCCAGCAGTCGTTGGGAGACCCAGTACTTC
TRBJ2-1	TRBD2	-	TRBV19	CASSITTSPYNEQFF	TGTGCCAGTAGTATCACGACTAGCCCCTACAATGAGCAGTTCTTC
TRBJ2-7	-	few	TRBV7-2	CASSLAGMSYEQYF	TGTGCCAGCAGCTTGGCGGGGATGTCCTACGAGCAGTACTTC
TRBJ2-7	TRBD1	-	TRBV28	CASSLLTGGYRDYEQYF	TGTGCCAGCAGTTTACTGACAGGGGGCTATCGAGACTACGAGCAGTACTTC
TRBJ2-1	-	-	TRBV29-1	CSVEAGTGNEQFF	TGCAGCGTTGAGGCAGGGACGGGCAATGAGCAGTTCTTC
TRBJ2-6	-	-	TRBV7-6	CASSLEGVGANVLTF	TGTGCCAGCAGCTTAGAGGGGGTCGGGGCCAACGTCCTGACTTTC
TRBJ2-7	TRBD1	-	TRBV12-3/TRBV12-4	CASSSRQGGEQYF	TGTGCCAGCAGTTCCAGACAGGGGGGCGAGCAGTACTTC
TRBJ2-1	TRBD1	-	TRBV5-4	CASSPGQGRDNEQFF	TGTGCCAGCAGCCCGGGACAGGGGAGGGACAATGAGCAGTTCTTC
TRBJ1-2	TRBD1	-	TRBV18	CASSRGSIGTGIGYTF	TGTGCCAGCTCGAGGGGGTCCATCGGGACAGGGATTGGCTACACCTTC
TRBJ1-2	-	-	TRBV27	CASSLFGSSVGYTF	TGTGCCAGCAGTTTGTTCGGGAGTTCAGTTGGCTACACCTTC
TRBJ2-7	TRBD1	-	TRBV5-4	CASSLFTTGLSEQYF	TGTGCCAGCAGCTTGTTTACGACAGGGCTGTCGGAGCAGTACTTC
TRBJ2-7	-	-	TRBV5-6	CASSSTGRTYEQYF	TGTGCCAGCAGCTCGACAGGTAGAACCTACGAGCAGTACTTC
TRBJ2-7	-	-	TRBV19	CASSIGSGGEQYF	TGTGCCAGTAGTATTGGCAGCGGCGGGGAGCAGTACTTC
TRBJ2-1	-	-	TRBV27	CASSLKSSYNEQFF	TGTGCCAGCAGTTTAAAGAGCTCCTACAATGAGCAGTTCTTC
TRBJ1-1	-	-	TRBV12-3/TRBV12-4	CASSRTLEAFF	TGTGCCAGCAGCCGTACACTGGAAGCTTTCTTT
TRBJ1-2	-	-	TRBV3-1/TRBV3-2	CASSRDTRDGYTF	TGTGCCAGCAGCCGGGACACCCGGGATGGCTACACCTTC
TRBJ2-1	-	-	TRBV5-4	CASSPTVRGSYNEQFF	TGTGCCAGCAGCCCGACCGTACGGGGCTCCTACAATGAGCAGTTCTTC
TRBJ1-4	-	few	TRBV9	CASSSGTQATNEKLFF	TGTGCCAGCAGCTCCGGCACCCAGGCAACTAATGAAAAACTGTTTTTT